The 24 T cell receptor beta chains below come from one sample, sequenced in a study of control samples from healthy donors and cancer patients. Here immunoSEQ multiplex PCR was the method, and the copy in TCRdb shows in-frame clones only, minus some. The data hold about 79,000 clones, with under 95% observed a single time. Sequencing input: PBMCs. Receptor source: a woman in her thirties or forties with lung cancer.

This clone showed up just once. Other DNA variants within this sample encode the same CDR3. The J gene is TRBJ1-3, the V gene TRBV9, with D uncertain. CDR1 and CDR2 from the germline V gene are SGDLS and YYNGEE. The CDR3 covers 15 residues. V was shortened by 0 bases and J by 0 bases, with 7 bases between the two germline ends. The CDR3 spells CASSVGTVSGNTIYF. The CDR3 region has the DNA TGTGCCAGCAGCGTAGGTACGGTCTCTGGAAACACCATATATTTT. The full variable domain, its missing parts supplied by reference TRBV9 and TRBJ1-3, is DSGVTQTPKHLITATGQRVTLRCSPRSGDLSVYWYQQSLDQGLQFLIQYYNGEERAKGNILERFSAQQFPDLHSELNLSSLELGDSALYFCASSVGTVSGNTIYFGEGSWLTVV.

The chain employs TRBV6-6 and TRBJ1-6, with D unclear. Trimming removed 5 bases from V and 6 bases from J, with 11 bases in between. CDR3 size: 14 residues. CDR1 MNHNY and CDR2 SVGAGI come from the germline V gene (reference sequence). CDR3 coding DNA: TGTGCCAGCAGTCCCTTTTCCCCTAATTCACCCCTCCACTTT. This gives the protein CASSPFSPNSPLHF.

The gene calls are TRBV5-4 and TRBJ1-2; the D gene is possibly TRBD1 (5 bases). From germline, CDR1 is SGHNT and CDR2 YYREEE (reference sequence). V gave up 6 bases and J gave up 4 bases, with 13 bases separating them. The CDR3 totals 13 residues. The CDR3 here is CASTGGELYGYTF. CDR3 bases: TGTGCCAGCACGGGGGGAGAACTCTATGGCTACACCTTC.

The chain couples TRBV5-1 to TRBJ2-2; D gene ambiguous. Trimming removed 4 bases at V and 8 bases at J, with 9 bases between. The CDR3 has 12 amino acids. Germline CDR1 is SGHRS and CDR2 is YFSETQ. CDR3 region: CASSIVRGELFF. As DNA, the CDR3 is TGCGCCAGCAGCATTGTGCGTGGGGAGCTGTTTTTT.

The CDR3 loop reads CASSLAGGAGYTF. Written as DNA, the CDR3 is TGTGCCAGCAGTTTAGCAGGGGGCGCGGGCTACACCTTC. The chain has TRBV12-3 or TRBV12-4 and TRBJ1-2; 7 bases map to TRBD1. The V gene end was trimmed by 0 bases and the J gene end by 8 bases; junction bases not matched to a gene: 3. The CDR3 extends over 13 amino acids.

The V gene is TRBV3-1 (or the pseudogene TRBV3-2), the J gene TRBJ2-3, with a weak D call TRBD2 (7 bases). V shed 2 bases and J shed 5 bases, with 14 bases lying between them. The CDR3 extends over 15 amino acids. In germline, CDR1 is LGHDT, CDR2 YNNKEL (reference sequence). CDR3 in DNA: TGTGCCAGCAGCCAAAGGGGGGGGCCGTTAGATACGCAGTATTTT. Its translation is CASSQRGGPLDTQYF.

This chain's CDR3 is CSVKGTDVNTEAFF. Written as DNA, the CDR3 is TGCAGCGTTAAAGGGACAGATGTGAACACTGAAGCTTTCTTT. The rearrangement links TRBV29-1 to TRBJ1-1; TRBD1 aligns across 7 bases. Trimming cost V 5 bases and J 0 bases; bases outside gene matches: 6. The CDR3 totals 14 residues. Germline V gene data show CDR1 as SQVTM and CDR2 as ANQGSEA.

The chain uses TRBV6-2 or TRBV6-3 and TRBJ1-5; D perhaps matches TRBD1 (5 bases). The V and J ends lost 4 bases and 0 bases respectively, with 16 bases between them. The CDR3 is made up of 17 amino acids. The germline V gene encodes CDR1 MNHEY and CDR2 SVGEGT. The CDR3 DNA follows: TGTGCCAGCAGTTCCGCGCGGGGGGTGATTAGCAATCAGCCCCAGCATTTT. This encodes CASSSARGVISNQPQHF.

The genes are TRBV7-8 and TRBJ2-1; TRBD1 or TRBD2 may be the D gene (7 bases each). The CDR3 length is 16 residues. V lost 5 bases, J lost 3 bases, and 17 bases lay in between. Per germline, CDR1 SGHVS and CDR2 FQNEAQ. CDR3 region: CASSPRGDRYYNEQFF. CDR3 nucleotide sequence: TGTGCCAGCAGCCCCCGGGGGGACAGATACTACAATGAGCAGTTCTTC.

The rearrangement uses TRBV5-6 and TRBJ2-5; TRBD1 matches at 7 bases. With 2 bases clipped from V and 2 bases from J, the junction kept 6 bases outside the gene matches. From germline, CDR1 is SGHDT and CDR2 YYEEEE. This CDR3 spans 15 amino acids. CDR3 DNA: TGTGCCAGCAGCTTAGAAAGGGACAGTCAAGAGACCCAGTACTTC. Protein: CASSLERDSQETQYF.

CDR3 in DNA: TGTGCCAGTAGTTCAGGACTAGCGAACTACGAGCAGTACTTC. It yields the protein CASSSGLANYEQYF. The chain carries TRBV19 and TRBJ2-7, with 9 bases matching TRBD2. The CDR3 totals 14 residues. Trimming cost V 5 bases and J 3 bases; bases outside gene matches: 5. Germline CDR1 reads LNHDA; CDR2 reads SQIVND (reference sequence).

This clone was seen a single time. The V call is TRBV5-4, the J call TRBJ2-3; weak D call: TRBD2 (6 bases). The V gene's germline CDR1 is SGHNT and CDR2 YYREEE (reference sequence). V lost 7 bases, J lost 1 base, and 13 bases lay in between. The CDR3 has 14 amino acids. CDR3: CASSGRGRTDTQYF. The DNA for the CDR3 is TGTGCCAGCTCGGGGCGGGGCCGCACAGATACGCAGTATTTT.

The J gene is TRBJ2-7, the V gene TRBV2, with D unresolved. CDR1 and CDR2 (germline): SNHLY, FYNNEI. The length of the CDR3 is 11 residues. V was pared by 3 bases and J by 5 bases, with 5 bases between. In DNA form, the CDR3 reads TGTGCCAGCAGTGAGGTCCACGAGCAGTACTTC. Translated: CASSEVHEQYF.

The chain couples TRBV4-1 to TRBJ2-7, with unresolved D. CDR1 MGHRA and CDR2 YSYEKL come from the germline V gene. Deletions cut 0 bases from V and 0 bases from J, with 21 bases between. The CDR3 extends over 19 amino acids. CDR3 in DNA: TGCGCCAGCAGCCAAGATTCGGACCGCGTCGCGTTACTCTCCTACGAGCAGTACTTC. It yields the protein CASSQDSDRVALLSYEQYF.

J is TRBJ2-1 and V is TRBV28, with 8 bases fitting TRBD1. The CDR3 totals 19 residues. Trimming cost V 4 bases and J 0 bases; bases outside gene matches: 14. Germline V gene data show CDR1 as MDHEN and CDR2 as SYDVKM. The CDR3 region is CASSSLLDRGPSSYNEQFF. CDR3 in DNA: TGTGCCAGCAGTTCATTACTAGACAGGGGTCCGAGCTCCTACAATGAGCAGTTCTTC.

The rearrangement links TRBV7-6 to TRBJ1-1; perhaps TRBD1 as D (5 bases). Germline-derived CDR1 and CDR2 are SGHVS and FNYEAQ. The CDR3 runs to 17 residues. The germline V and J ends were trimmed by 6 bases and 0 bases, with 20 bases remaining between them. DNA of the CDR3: TGTGCCAGCAGAATAGATGACAGCATACTGCTGAACACTGAAGCTTTCTTT. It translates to CASRIDDSILLNTEAFF.

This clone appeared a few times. The CDR3 reads CACFPRDRKNYGYTF. CDR3 bases: TGTGCCTGTTTTCCTAGGGACAGGAAGAACTATGGCTACACCTTC. The V gene is TRBV30, the J gene TRBJ1-2, with TRBD1 identical over 8 bases. The ends lost 6 bases at V and 2 bases at J; junction bases unmatched: 11. The germline CDR1 and CDR2 sequences are GTSNPN and SVGIG (reference sequence). This CDR3 has 15 residues.

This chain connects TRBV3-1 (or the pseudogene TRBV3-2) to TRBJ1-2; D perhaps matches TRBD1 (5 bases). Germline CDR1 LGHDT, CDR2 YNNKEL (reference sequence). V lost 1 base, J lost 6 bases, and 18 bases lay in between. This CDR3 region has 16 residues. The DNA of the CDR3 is TGTGCCAGCAGCCAAGTTGGTGGGCAGGGAACCCATGGCTACACCTTC. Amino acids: CASSQVGGQGTHGYTF.

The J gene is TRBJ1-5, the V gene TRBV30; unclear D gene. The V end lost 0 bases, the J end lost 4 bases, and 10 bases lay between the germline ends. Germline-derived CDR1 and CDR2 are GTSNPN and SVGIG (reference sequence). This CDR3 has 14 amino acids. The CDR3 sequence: CAWSVGYGNQPQHF. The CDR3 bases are TGTGCCTGGAGTGTAGGGTACGGGAATCAGCCCCAGCATTTT.

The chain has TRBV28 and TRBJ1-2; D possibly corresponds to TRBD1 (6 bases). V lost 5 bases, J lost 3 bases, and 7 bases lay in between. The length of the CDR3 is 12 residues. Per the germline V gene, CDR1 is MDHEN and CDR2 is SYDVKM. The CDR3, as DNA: TGTGCCAGCAGTCCAGGGGACTATGGCTACACCTTC. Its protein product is CASSPGDYGYTF.

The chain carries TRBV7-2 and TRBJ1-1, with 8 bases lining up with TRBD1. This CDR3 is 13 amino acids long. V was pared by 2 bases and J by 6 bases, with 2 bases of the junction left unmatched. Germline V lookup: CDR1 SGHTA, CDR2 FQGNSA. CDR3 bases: TGTGCCAGCAGCTTATTGACAGGGGCTGAAGCTTTCTTT. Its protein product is CASSLLTGAEAFF.

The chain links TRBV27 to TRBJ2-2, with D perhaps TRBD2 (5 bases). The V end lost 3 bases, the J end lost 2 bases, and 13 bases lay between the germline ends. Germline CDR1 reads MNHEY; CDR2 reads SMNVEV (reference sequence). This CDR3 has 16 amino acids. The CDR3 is CASSFAGRINTGELFF. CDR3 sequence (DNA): TGTGCCAGCAGTTTTGCGGGCAGGATAAACACCGGGGAGCTGTTTTTT.

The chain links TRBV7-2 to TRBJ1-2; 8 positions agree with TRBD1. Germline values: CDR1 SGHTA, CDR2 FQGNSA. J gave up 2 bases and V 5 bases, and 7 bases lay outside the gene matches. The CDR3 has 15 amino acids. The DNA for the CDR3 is TGTGCCAGCAGCCTTCAGGACAGGGCCAACTATGGCTACACCTTC. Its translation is CASSLQDRANYGYTF.

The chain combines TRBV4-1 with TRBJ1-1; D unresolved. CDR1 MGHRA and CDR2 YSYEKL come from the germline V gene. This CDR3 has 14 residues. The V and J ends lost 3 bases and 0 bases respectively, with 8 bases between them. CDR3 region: CASSHGRLNTEAFF. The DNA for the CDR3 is TGCGCCAGCAGCCACGGCAGACTGAACACTGAAGCTTTCTTT.